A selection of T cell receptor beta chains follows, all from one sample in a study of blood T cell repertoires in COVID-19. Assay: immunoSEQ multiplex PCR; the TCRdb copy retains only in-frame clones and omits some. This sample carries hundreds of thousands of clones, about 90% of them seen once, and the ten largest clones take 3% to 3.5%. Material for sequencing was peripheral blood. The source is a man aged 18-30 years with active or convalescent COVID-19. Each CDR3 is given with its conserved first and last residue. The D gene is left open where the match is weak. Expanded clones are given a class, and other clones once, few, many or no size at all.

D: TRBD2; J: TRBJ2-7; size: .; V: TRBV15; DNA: TGTGCCACCAGCAGAGATATAGCGGGAGGCCACGAGCAGTACTTC; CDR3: CATSRDIAGGHEQYF
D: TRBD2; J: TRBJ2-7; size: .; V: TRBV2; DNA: TGTGCCAGCAGTGCTGCAGCGGGAAGAGTGGGCGAGCAGTACTTC; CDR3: CASSAAAGRVGEQYF
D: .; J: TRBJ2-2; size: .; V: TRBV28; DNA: TGTGCCAGCAGTTGGACAGCCAACACCGGGGAGCTGTTTTTT; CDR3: CASSWTANTGELFF
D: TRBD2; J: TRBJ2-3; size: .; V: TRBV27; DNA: TGTGCCAGCAGTTTAGGTGTTAGCGGGGCCGATACGCAGTATTTT; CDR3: CASSLGVSGADTQYF
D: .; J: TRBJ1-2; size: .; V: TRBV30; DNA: TGTGCCTGGAGTGTACGGAGGGCAGACTTAGATGGCTACACCTTC; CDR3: CAWSVRRADLDGYTF
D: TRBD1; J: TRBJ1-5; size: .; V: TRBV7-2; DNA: TGTGCCAGCAGCCTGGGACAGGCTCTGGGGCCCCAGCATTTT; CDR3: CASSLGQALGPQHF
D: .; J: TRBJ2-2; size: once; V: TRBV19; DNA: TGTGCCAGTACCGCCAACAGGGCTGACACCGGGGAGCTGTTTTTT; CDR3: CASTANRADTGELFF
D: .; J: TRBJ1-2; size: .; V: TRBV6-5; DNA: TGTGCCAGCAGTTACTCGGGGGGGGTTGAGGACTATGGCTACACCTTC; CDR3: CASSYSGGVEDYGYTF
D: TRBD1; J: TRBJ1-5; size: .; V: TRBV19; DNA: TGTGCCAGTAGTGCGACAGGGGCCAATCAGCCCCAGCATTTT; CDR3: CASSATGANQPQHF
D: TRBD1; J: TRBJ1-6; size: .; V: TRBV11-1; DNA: TGTGCCAGCAGCCCGGACAGGGGGGACTCACCCCTCCACTTT; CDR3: CASSPDRGDSPLHF
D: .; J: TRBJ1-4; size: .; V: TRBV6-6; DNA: TGTGCCAGCAGTTACCAACAGGGAACAACTAATGAAAAACTGTTTTTT; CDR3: CASSYQQGTTNEKLFF
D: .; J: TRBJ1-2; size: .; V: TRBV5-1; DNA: TGCGCCAGCAGCGCACAGAACTATGGCTACACCTTC; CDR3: CASSAQNYGYTF
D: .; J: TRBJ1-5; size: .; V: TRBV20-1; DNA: TGCAGTGCTAGTATTTCACAGATTGATCAGCCCCAGCATTTT; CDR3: CSASISQIDQPQHF
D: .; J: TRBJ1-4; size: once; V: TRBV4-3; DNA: TGCGCCAGCAGCCAAGACGATACGTGGGGGGCTAATGAAAAACTGTTTTTT; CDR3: CASSQDDTWGANEKLFF
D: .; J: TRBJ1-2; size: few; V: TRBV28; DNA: TGTGCCAGCAGACCCCCGGGGAGAAATGGCTACACCTTC; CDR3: CASRPPGRNGYTF
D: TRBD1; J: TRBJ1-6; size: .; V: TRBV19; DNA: TGTGCCAGTAGTGGCCGCGGACAGGTTAATTCACCCCTCCACTTT; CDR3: CASSGRGQVNSPLHF
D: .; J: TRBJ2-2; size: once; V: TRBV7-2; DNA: TGTGCCAGCAGCTTAATCAGGGACACCGGGGAGCTGTTTTTT; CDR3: CASSLIRDTGELFF
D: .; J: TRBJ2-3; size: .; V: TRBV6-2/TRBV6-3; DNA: TGTGCCAGCAGTTGGCGGGACACAGATACGCAGTATTTT; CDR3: CASSWRDTDTQYF
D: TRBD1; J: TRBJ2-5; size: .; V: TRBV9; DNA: TGTGCCAGCAGCATATCAAGGACAGGTCAAGAGACCCAGTACTTC; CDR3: CASSISRTGQETQYF
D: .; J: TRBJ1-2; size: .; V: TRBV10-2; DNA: TGCGCCAGCAGTGAGGTATCGGGGGTTCCCTTCGAAGGCTACACCTTC; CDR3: CASSEVSGVPFEGYTF
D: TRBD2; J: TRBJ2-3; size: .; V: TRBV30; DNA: TGTGCCTGGACCGATGAGGGACTAGGGAAAGATACGCAGTATTTT; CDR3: CAWTDEGLGKDTQYF
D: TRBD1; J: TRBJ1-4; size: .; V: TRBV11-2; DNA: TGTGCCAGCAGCTCTTGGACAGGGATTAGACTGTTTTTT; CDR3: CASSSWTGIRLFF
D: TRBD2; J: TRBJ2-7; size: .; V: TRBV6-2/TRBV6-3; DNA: TGTGCCAGCAGTTTTAATTTCGGACTAGTGGTCCCCGAGCAGTACTTC; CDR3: CASSFNFGLVVPEQYF
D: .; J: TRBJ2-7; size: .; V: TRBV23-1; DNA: TGCGCCAGCAGTCAATCCACAGGGCTCATCGGGTACGAGCAGTACTTC; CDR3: CASSQSTGLIGYEQYF
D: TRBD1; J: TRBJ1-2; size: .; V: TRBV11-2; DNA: TGTGCCAGCAGCCCGAGGGACAGGGGCTTTGGGAGTTATGGCTACACCTTC; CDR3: CASSPRDRGFGSYGYTF
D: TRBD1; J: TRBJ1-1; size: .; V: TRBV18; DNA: TGTGCCAGCTCACCAAGGACAGGGGGTGACACTGAAGCTTTCTTT; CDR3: CASSPRTGGDTEAFF
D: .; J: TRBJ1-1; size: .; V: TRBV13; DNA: TGTGCCAGCAGCTTAGGAACAACCTTGAACACTGAAGCTTTCTTT; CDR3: CASSLGTTLNTEAFF